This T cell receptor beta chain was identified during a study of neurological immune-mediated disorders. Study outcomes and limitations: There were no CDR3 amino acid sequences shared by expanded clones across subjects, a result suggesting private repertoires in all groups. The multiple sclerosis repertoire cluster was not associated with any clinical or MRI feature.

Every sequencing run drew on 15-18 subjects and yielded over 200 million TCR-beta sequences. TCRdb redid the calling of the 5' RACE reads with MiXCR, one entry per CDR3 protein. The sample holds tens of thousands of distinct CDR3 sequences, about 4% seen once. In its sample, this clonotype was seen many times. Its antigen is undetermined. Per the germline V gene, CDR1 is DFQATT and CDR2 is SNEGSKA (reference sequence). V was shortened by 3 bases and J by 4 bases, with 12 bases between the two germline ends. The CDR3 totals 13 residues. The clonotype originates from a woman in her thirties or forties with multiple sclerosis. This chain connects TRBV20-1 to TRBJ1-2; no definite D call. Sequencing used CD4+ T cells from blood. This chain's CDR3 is CSASRQHFYGYTF. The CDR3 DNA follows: TGCAGTGCTAGCCGCCAGCATTTCTATGGCTACACCTTC.